A selection of T cell receptor beta chains follows, all from one sample in a study of cytomegalovirus exposure and HLA in healthy donors. Profiled with immunoSEQ multiplex PCR; TCRdb holds only in-frame clones, not every one. This table has roughly 89,000 clones, about 84% appearing once. The sequenced sample was PBMCs. The source of these receptors is a man aged 18-30 years in good health and CMV-seronegative. CDR3s include the opening cysteine and the closing phenylalanine or tryptophan.

>15|TRBV4-1|TRBJ1-3
CASSQDRGPGNTIYF
>14|TRBV6-5|TRBJ1-4
CASRVRGTNEKLFF
>15|TRBV5-1|TRBJ2-1
CASSLGRTSGGEQFF
>15|TRBV5-4|TRBJ1-2
CASSFYGTGDYGYTF
>13|TRBV2|TRBJ1-5
CASSDRENQPQHF
>13|TRBV10-3|TRBJ2-3
CAIASGGTDTQYF
>15|TRBV19|TRBJ1-6
CASSIGQGGGSPLHF
>11|TRBV19|TRBJ1-1
CASSIDLRAFF
>14|TRBV5-1|TRBJ1-1
CASSFTEGFTEAFF
>16|TRBV9|TRBJ2-1
CASSYPGSGAYNEQFF
>15|TRBV19|TRBJ1-4
CASAKRRSANEKLFF
>15|TRBV4-2|TRBJ2-1
CASSQGDRGVNEQFF
>14|TRBV19|TRBJ2-7
CASSPGTSIHEQYF
>16|TRBV12-5|TRBJ2-1
CASGLVVLASYNEQFF
>16|TRBV9|TRBJ1-3
CASSVGGWASGNTIYF
>15|TRBV4-1|TRBJ2-7
CASSPVTGPSYEQYF
>15|TRBV6-5|TRBJ2-3
CASSMGAYRTDTQYF
>15|TRBV19|TRBJ1-1
CASNGAGLLNTEAFF
>20|TRBV27|TRBJ2-1
CASSLPPGLAGGFSYNEQFF
>15|TRBV5-1|TRBJ2-1
CASSLVAGGHNEQFF
>15|TRBV7-2|TRBJ2-5
CASSLGRTGQETQYF
>17|TRBV21-1|TRBJ1-3
CASSKVGQGETGNTIYF
>13|TRBV7-9|TRBJ1-5
CASSPTANQPQHF
>15|TRBV11-3|TRBJ2-2
CASSLSGGDTGELFF
>15|TRBV5-1|TRBJ2-1
CASSRTSTRTDEQFF
>16|TRBV7-3|TRBJ2-5
CASSPTGLPNSGTQYF
>14|TRBV19|TRBJ1-5
CASSLRVPNQPQHF
>14|TRBV5-1|TRBJ2-5
CASSFRGQGETQYF
>13|TRBV6-1|TRBJ1-1
CASSAQGIAEAFF
>13|TRBV4-1|TRBJ1-4
CASSQEDTRGLFF
>14|TRBV10-2|TRBJ1-5
CASSPGQINQPQHF
>13|TRBV6-6|TRBJ1-1
CASSGSTATEAFF
>16|TRBV6-5|TRBJ1-6
CASSYLGPQGLPGLHF
>14|TRBV6-1|TRBJ2-2
CASRRQTNTGELFF
>14|TRBV28|TRBJ2-1
CASSPAGGLNEQFF
>15|TRBV5-1|TRBJ2-3
CASSLDPSNTDTQYF
>15|TRBV5-1|TRBJ1-5
CASSWQGGSNQPQHF
>13|TRBV29-1|TRBJ1-3
CSVVAGSGNTIYF
>16|TRBV5-4|TRBJ2-6
CASSFPSGAGANVLTF
>16|TRBV7-9|TRBJ2-4
CASSLGPGLAKNIQYF
>15|TRBV6-1|TRBJ1-4
CASSVGQSTNEKLFF
>15|TRBV18|TRBJ2-7
CASSPGLAVLYEQYF
>14|TRBV6-6|TRBJ1-1
CASSYGTGVSEAFF
>14|TRBV9|TRBJ1-5
CASSGAYSNQPQHF